Presented here are 8 T cell receptor beta chains from one specimen sequenced in a study of T cells expressing NK-cell markers (dated by TCRdb to 2018 to 2021). The library came from 5' RACE. Sequencer: Illumina HiSeq 2000. Once TCRdb had reprocessed the reads, it stored one entry per CDR3 protein sequence and supplied no DNA. The sample table gives some 140,000 distinct CDR3 sequences. Together, the top ten hold around a third of the sample. The material sequenced was blood T cells: a sorted CD56 or NKG2C T cell subset, CD4+ or CD8+ T cells, or bulk PBMC T cells (not recorded which). The receptors shown here come from a woman in her fifties or sixties in good health. Donor details come from another sample of the same person, matched by shared clones.

The gene calls are TRBV3-1 and TRBJ2-1; no DNA is available, so the TRBD1 call from TCRdb remains unchecked. The CDR3 has 17 amino acids. Germline CDR1 LGHDT, CDR2 YNNKEL (reference sequence). CDR3 sequence reads: CASSRGSGGGGLNEQFF.

The chain links TRBV5-6 to TRBJ2-2; the D call of TRBD1 rests on TCRdb alone, since no DNA is present to check it. CDR1 is SGHDT, CDR2 YYEEEE, per germline. This CDR3 has 14 residues. CDR3 loop: CASSRGLVSGELFF.

The rearrangement joins TRBV27 to TRBJ1-1; the D call from TCRdb, TRBD1, cannot be confirmed without DNA. The germline CDR1 and CDR2 sequences are MNHEY and SMNVEV (reference sequence). The CDR3 loop spans 12 amino acids. This CDR3 reads CASSPDRIEAFF.

This chain connects TRBV24-1 to TRBJ2-1; TCRdb's D call of TRBD2 is untestable without DNA. CDR1 and CDR2 (germline): KGHDR, SFDVKD. CDR3 length equals 20 residues. CDR3 in amino acids: CATSDFPGRMAGVSYNEQFF.

J is TRBJ2-1 and V is TRBV20-1; with no DNA, the TCRdb D assignment of TRBD2 cannot be verified. The germline V gene has CDR1 DFQATT and CDR2 SNEGSKA (reference sequence). This CDR3 region has 13 residues. CDR3 residues: CSAVRATYNEQFF.

CDR3 residues: CSGDSNYGYTF. This chain connects TRBV29-1 to TRBJ1-2. The germline CDR1 and CDR2 sequences are SQVTM and ANQGSEA. This CDR3 contains 11 residues.

This sequence joins TRBV30 and TRBJ1-5; TCRdb indicates TRBD1, and absent DNA this call remains unverified. The CDR3 consists of 14 residues. Germline lookup yields CDR1 GTSNPN and CDR2 SVGIG (reference sequence). Here the CDR3 reads CAWSWDRRNQPQHF.

The chain carries TRBV12-3 or TRBV12-4 and TRBJ2-7; the D gene TCRdb calls, TRBD1, cannot be checked with no DNA. The CDR3 contains 13 residues. The CDR3 loop reads CASSLSGTHEQYF.